This TCR beta chain was observed in a study of blood T cell repertoires in COVID-19. This clone has a handful of counts. Assay: immunoSEQ multiplex PCR; the TCRdb copy retains only in-frame clones and omits some. This sample has 95,000 to 150,000 clones; about nine tenths occur once, and the top ten carry more than 4%. V was trimmed by 0 bases and J by 1 base, leaving 14 bases between them. Germline-derived CDR1 and CDR2 are SGHNT and YENEEA. This CDR3 contains 17 residues. Sample: peripheral blood. The genes are TRBV11-3 and TRBJ2-3; TRBD2 might be the D (6 bases). The clonotype comes from a man aged 35 to 55 with acute or convalescent COVID-19. As DNA, the CDR3 is TGTGCCAGCAGCTTAGATCGAGGGGAGGACGGCACAGATACGCAGTATTTT. The encoded protein is CASSLDRGEDGTDTQYF.